This TCR beta chain was sequenced for a study of cytomegalovirus exposure and HLA in healthy donors. Study as a whole: Findings of an earlier analysis included about 120 million unique TCR beta sequences from 180 million or so T cells.

Regarding the study as a whole: According to the study, around 160 TCR beta chains were cytomegalovirus-associated. Reports state that TCR beta sequences accurately predicted most subjects' HLA-A and HLA-B alleles.

This clone was counted a few times. Its specificity is not known. The PCR ran on 60 Vbeta and 13 Jbeta primers. Here immunoSEQ multiplex PCR was the method, and the copy in TCRdb shows in-frame clones only, minus some. The table lists 140,000 or so clones, around 86% of them singletons. Source material: PBMCs. The sequence derives from a female donor in good health and CMV-seronegative.

CDR3 residues: CASSFPTQDRSSYEQYF. CDR3 DNA: TGTGCCAGCAGTTTCCCGACCCAGGATAGATCCTCCTACGAGCAGTACTTC. The chain links TRBV28 to TRBJ2-7; D is unclear. Trimming shortened V by 3 bases and J by 0 bases, and 18 bases separated the two germline ends. CDR3 size: 17 residues. Looked up from germline, CDR1 is MDHEN and CDR2 is SYDVKM.